The rows below give T cell receptor beta chains drawn from one sample of a study of blood T cell repertoires in COVID-19. Here immunoSEQ multiplex PCR was the method, and the copy in TCRdb shows in-frame clones only, minus some. The repertoire holds approximately 300,000 clones, with approximately 91% as singletons. Sequencing was carried out using PBMCs or T cells enriched from blood (not recorded which). These TCRs come from a man in his sixties who had recovered from COVID-19. CDR3s include the opening cysteine and the closing phenylalanine or tryptophan. A D gene is named only where the DNA matches it firmly. Clone size is given for some rows only: seen once, a few or many times, or a class if the clone is expanded.

V	size	J	D	CDR3	DNA
TRBV6-5	.	TRBJ1-2	TRBD1	CASRRTGTAYGYTF	TGTGCCAGCAGAAGGACAGGGACGGCCTATGGCTACACCTTC
TRBV11-2	.	TRBJ1-3	.	CASSSLRQGNTIYF	TGTGCCAGCAGCTCCCTGAGGCAGGGAAACACCATATATTTT
TRBV6-1	.	TRBJ2-5	.	CASSEWSQAISSVQETQYF	TGTGCCAGCAGTGAATGGTCCCAGGCTATATCCTCCGTACAAGAGACCCAGTACTTC
TRBV29-1	.	TRBJ2-3	.	CSVWTASTDTQYF	TGCAGCGTTTGGACTGCTAGCACAGATACGCAGTATTTT
TRBV12-2	once	TRBJ2-6	.	CASRPRTRIAGANVLTF	TGTGCAAGTCGCCCGCGGACTAGAATTGCTGGGGCCAACGTCCTGACTTTC
TRBV12-3/TRBV12-4	.	TRBJ2-1	.	CASSFVSSNEQFF	TGTGCCAGCAGTTTTGTTAGCTCCAATGAGCAGTTCTTC
TRBV5-5	.	TRBJ1-5	.	CASSQIVNQPQHF	TGTGCCAGCAGCCAAATAGTCAATCAGCCCCAGCATTTT
TRBV15	.	TRBJ2-1	TRBD2	CATSRGLAEGSGREQFF	TGTGCCACCAGCAGGGGACTAGCGGAGGGTTCGGGTAGGGAGCAGTTCTTC
TRBV5-8	.	TRBJ2-7	TRBD2	CASSSGRAVGQYF	TGTGCCAGCAGCAGCGGGAGGGCGGTGGGGCAGTACTTC
TRBV29-1	.	TRBJ2-5	TRBD1	CSVGQGSGETQYF	TGCAGCGTTGGACAGGGGTCGGGAGAGACCCAGTACTTC
TRBV11-3	.	TRBJ2-1	.	CASSSVGEYNEQFF	TGTGCCAGCAGCTCCGTGGGAGAATACAATGAGCAGTTCTTC
TRBV5-1	.	TRBJ2-1	TRBD2	CASSALGAGAYNEQFF	TGCGCCAGCAGCGCCTTAGGGGCGGGGGCCTACAATGAGCAGTTCTTC
TRBV11-3	.	TRBJ2-2	TRBD1	CASSLTGGAGELFF	TGTGCCAGCAGCTTGACAGGGGGGGCCGGGGAGCTGTTTTTT
TRBV6-5	once	TRBJ2-7	.	CASSYSTGGEYEQYF	TGTGCCAGCAGTTACAGTACAGGGGGGGAGTACGAGCAGTACTTC
TRBV4-3	.	TRBJ1-6	.	CASSQDRVYSPLHF	TGCGCCAGCAGCCAAGACAGGGTTTACTCACCCCTCCACTTT
TRBV5-1	.	TRBJ2-6	TRBD1	CASSFTGVGANVLTF	TGCGCCAGCAGCTTCACAGGGGTTGGGGCCAACGTCCTGACTTTC
TRBV28	.	TRBJ2-1	TRBD2	CASSKMRTSGNNEQFF	TGTGCCAGCAGTAAAATGAGGACTAGCGGAAACAATGAGCAGTTCTTC
TRBV27	.	TRBJ1-4	TRBD1	CASTSPGAGGEKLFF	TGTGCCAGCACTTCACCCGGGGCAGGGGGTGAAAAACTGTTTTTT
TRBV5-1	.	TRBJ1-1	.	CASSSRHIQNTEAFF	TGCGCCAGCAGCTCACGACATATCCAGAACACTGAAGCTTTCTTT
TRBV7-2	few	TRBJ2-3	.	CASSSSGTGAMYTQYF	TGTGCCAGCAGCTCCTCCGGGACGGGAGCAATGTATACGCAGTATTTT
TRBV7-2	.	TRBJ2-1	TRBD2	CASSPQGLAGLNEQFF	TGTGCCAGCAGCCCCCAGGGACTAGCGGGACTCAATGAGCAGTTCTTC
TRBV14	.	TRBJ2-1	.	CASSHHDSQEQFF	TGTGCCAGCAGCCATCATGACTCACAAGAGCAGTTCTTC
TRBV27	.	TRBJ2-7	TRBD1	CASSSPGQGAYEQYF	TGTGCCAGCAGTTCTCCGGGACAGGGGGCGTACGAGCAGTACTTC
TRBV7-9	.	TRBJ1-1	.	CASSLGGGFMNTEAFF	TGTGCCAGCAGCTTAGGTGGGGGCTTCATGAACACTGAAGCTTTCTTT
TRBV3-1/TRBV3-2	.	TRBJ1-1	TRBD1	CASSPRQGVNTEAFF	TGTGCCAGCAGCCCTCGACAGGGGGTTAACACTGAAGCTTTCTTT
TRBV4-3	once	TRBJ2-2	.	CASSQEIRGELFF	TGCGCCAGCAGCCAAGAAATTAGAGGGGAGCTGTTTTTT
TRBV9	.	TRBJ1-1	TRBD1	CASSATLGGQGTWGGAFF	TGTGCCAGCAGCGCCACCCTGGGGGGACAGGGGACTTGGGGTGGGGCTTTCTTT
TRBV28	.	TRBJ2-2	.	CASSFPETFPGELFF	TGTGCCAGCAGTTTCCCGGAGACTTTTCCCGGGGAGCTGTTTTTT
TRBV28	once	TRBJ2-1	TRBD1	CASRTGPGSYNEQFF	TGTGCCAGCCGGACAGGGCCAGGCTCCTACAATGAGCAGTTCTTC
TRBV5-1	.	TRBJ2-1	.	CASSIAASYNEQFF	TGCGCCAGCTCAATAGCGGCCTCCTACAATGAGCAGTTCTTC
TRBV5-1	.	TRBJ2-1	.	CASSLVGDTYNEQFF	TGCGCCAGCAGCTTGGTGGGGGACACCTACAATGAGCAGTTCTTC
TRBV19	.	TRBJ1-2	TRBD1	CASSTHGTGRNYGYTF	TGTGCCAGTAGTACGCACGGGACAGGGAGAAACTATGGCTACACCTTC
TRBV29-1	.	TRBJ2-5	TRBD2	CSVELAGGPLGETQYF	TGCAGCGTGGAGCTAGCGGGAGGGCCTCTGGGAGAGACCCAGTACTTC
TRBV9	.	TRBJ1-1	TRBD1	CASSVTTGRNTEAFF	TGTGCCAGCAGCGTTACGACAGGGCGGAACACTGAAGCTTTCTTT
TRBV5-4	.	TRBJ2-5	.	CASSTSGTQETQYF	TGTGCCAGCAGCACATCCGGGACTCAAGAGACCCAGTACTTC
TRBV28	few	TRBJ1-1	.	CASSFAGEPDTEAFF	TGTGCCAGCAGTTTTGCGGGGGAGCCTGACACTGAAGCTTTCTTT